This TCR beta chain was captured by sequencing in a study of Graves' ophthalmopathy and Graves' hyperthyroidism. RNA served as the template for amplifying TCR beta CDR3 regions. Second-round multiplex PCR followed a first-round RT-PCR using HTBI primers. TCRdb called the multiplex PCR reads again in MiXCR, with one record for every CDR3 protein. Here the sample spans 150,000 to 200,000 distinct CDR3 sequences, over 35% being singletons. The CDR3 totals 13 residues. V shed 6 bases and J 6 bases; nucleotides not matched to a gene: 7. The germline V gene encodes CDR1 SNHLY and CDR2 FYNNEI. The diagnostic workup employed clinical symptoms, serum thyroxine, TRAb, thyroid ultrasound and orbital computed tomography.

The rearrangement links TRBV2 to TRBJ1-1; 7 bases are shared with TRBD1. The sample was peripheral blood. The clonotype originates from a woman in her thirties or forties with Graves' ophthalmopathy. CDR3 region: CASSKDRAAEAFF. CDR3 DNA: TGTGCCAGCAGCAAAGACAGGGCCGCTGAAGCTTTCTTT.